The 15 T cell receptor beta chains given below trace back to one sample, sequenced in a study of CD8+ T cells in alopecia areata (dated by TCRdb to the late 2010s). The protocol used for the library was the immunoSEQ multiplex PCR assay. RNA was extracted from all samples and reverse transcribed into cDNA, which served as template for TCR sequencing. TCRdb carries this immuneACCESS record with in-frame sequences only. Its versions omit some clonotypes, under half of them owing to an unresolved V gene in the studies checked, with the rest unexplained. Counted in this sample were around 99,000 clones; around 84% of them appeared once. Around a quarter of the sample lies in the top ten. Reading the label with the study, this specimen's time point is: 24 weeks on oral tofacitinib. The meaning of the sample's treatment or condition label: oral pan-JAK inhibitor, 5-10 mg twice daily. Sequences were derived from CD8+ T cells sorted from blood, sampled at week 24, from a patient treated with tofacitinib. The source is a human donor with alopecia areata.

The CDR3 coding sequence is TGTGCCAGCAGCGTTCTAGCGGAGCACAATGAGCAGTTCTTC. It encodes CASSVLAEHNEQFF. The rearrangement joins TRBV5-4 to TRBJ2-1; 7 nucleotides match TRBD2. The CDR3 is made up of 14 amino acids. Germline V gives CDR1 SGHNT, CDR2 YYREEE (reference sequence). The trim removed 4 bases at V and 5 bases at J, leaving 6 bases unmatched. Combining the CDR3 with reference TRBV5-4 and TRBJ2-1 gives the whole variable domain ETGVTQSPTHLIKTRGQQVTLRCSSQSGHNTVSWYQQALGQGPQFIFQYYREEENGRGNFPPRFSGLQFPNYSSELNVNALELDDSALYLCASSVLAEHNEQFFGPGTRLTVL.

The V call is TRBV2, the J call TRBJ1-1; D gene ambiguous. From germline, CDR1 is SNHLY and CDR2 FYNNEI. There are 12 residues in the CDR3. V lost 9 bases and J 1 base, leaving 9 bases between the germline ends. The CDR3 protein is CARKDPNTEAFF. CDR3 in DNA: TGTGCCAGGAAGGATCCGAACACTGAAGCTTTCTTT. The full variable domain, completed using reference TRBV2 and TRBJ1-1, is EPEVTQTPSHQVTQMGQEVILRCVPISNHLYFYWYRQILGQKVEFLVSFYNNEISEKSEIFDDQFSVERPDGSNFTLKIRSTKLEDSAMYFCARKDPNTEAFFGQGTRLTVV.

This chain links TRBV27 with TRBJ2-1; D remains unclear. Germline values: CDR1 MNHEY, CDR2 SMNVEV (reference sequence). The CDR3 sequence is 15 residues long. Trimming removed 6 bases from V and 6 bases from J, with 18 bases in between. The CDR3: CASSPIPPTTNEQFF. Here the CDR3 DNA reads TGTGCCAGCAGCCCCATCCCCCCTACGACCAATGAGCAGTTCTTC.

V usage is TRBV11-2 and J usage is TRBJ1-2, with a weak D call TRBD1 (6 bases). Trimming pared 1 base from V and 13 bases from J, leaving 19 bases between. The germline V gene encodes CDR1 SGHAT and CDR2 FQNNGV. The CDR3 loop spans 14 amino acids. CDR3 in amino acids: CASSLGGQGSLRTF. The DNA of the CDR3 is TGTGCCAGCAGCTTAGGAGGGCAGGGGAGTCTTCGCACCTTC.

V is TRBV29-1 and J is TRBJ2-5, with 7 bases that match TRBD2. Trimming cost V 8 bases and J 5 bases; bases outside gene matches: 8. The CDR3 spans 12 residues. CDR1 is SQVTM, CDR2 ANQGSEA, per germline. Here the CDR3 DNA reads TGCAGCTATAGACGGGGAGGGGAGACCCAGTACTTC. This translates into CSYRRGGETQYF.

The gene calls are TRBV4-3 and TRBJ2-3, with 10 bases identical to TRBD1. The CDR3 spans 16 residues. With V trimmed by 3 bases and J by 4 bases, 7 bases remained unmatched. The V gene's germline CDR1 is LGHNA and CDR2 YSLEER. The CDR3 DNA reads TGCGCCAGCAGCCAGAATCCGGGACAGGGGCCAGATACGCAGTATTTT. Protein product: CASSQNPGQGPDTQYF.

V usage is TRBV29-1 and J usage is TRBJ2-7, with D tentatively TRBD1 (5 bases). The CDR3 is 13 amino acids. CDR1 is SQVTM and CDR2 is ANQGSEA in the germline V gene. V lost 0 bases to trimming and J lost 4 bases, with 10 bases between them. The CDR3 DNA follows: TGCAGCGTTGAAGAGGGGCCTATATACGAGCAGTACTTC. This codes for CSVEEGPIYEQYF.

This chain uses TRBV2 with TRBJ2-2, with TRBD2 identical over 12 bases. The CDR3 spans 16 residues. Germline CDR1 and CDR2: SNHLY and FYNNEI. V shed 6 bases and J 1 base; nucleotides not matched to a gene: 3. CDR3 DNA sequence: TGTGCCAGCAGGACGGGACTAGCGGGGAACACCGGGGAGCTGTTTTTT. It translates to CASRTGLAGNTGELFF.

The chain uses TRBV6-5 and TRBJ1-1; D gene ambiguous. The CDR3 contains 13 residues. The germline V gene has CDR1 MNHEY and CDR2 SVGAGI. Trimming removed 6 bases from V and 1 base from J, with 9 bases in between. The CDR3 DNA reads as TGTGCCAGCAGACCAGGACGGAACACTGAAGCTTTCTTT. Translated: CASRPGRNTEAFF.

The chain couples TRBV4-3 to TRBJ1-1, with 7 bases that match TRBD1. This CDR3 region has 15 residues. Germline loops: CDR1 LGHNA, CDR2 YSLEER. Trimming removed 0 bases from V and 10 bases from J; junction bases left unmatched: 11. CDR3 residues: CASSQETTGVRGAFF. CDR3 nucleotides: TGCGCCAGCAGCCAAGAGACTACAGGGGTCAGAGGAGCTTTCTTT.

This clone has a handful of counts. Different DNA sequences within this sample yield the same CDR3. The chain couples TRBV29-1 to TRBJ2-3; D remains ambiguous. The germline V gene has CDR1 SQVTM and CDR2 ANQGSEA. This CDR3 contains 15 residues. The CDR3 here is CSTEVPGSSTDTQYF. The CDR3 nucleotides read TGCAGTACCGAGGTCCCGGGCTCTAGCACAGATACGCAGTATTTT.

This rearrangement joins TRBV7-9 to TRBJ2-3; 7 bases fit TRBD2. Germline trimming cut 8 bases from V and 5 bases from J; bases unmatched to any gene: 7. The CDR3 totals 13 residues. Germline CDR1 and CDR2: SEHNR and FQNEAQ (reference sequence). Written as DNA, the CDR3 is TGTGCCAGCCAAGGGGCTAGCGGAGATACGCAGTATTTT. Protein: CASQGASGDTQYF.

V gene TRBV5-5 combines with J gene TRBJ2-7; D is perhaps TRBD1 or TRBD2 (5 bases each). There are 13 residues in the CDR3. The germline V gene has CDR1 SGHKS and CDR2 YYEKEE (reference sequence). Trimming took off 0 bases at V and 6 bases at J, with 10 bases between the two ends. CDR3 sequence (DNA): TGTGCCAGCAGCTTGGGCAGGGCGGGCGAGCAGTACTTC. This translates into CASSLGRAGEQYF.

CDR3 DNA sequence: TGTGCCAGCAGGCAGCAAGGACAGACAAAAGGCTCCGAGCAGTACTTC. It yields the protein CASRQQGQTKGSEQYF. V gene TRBV14 combines with J gene TRBJ2-7, with TRBD1 as a possible D gene (6 bases). The CDR3 runs 16 residues. V was clipped by 6 bases and J by 6 bases, with 24 bases between them. Germline values: CDR1 SGHDN, CDR2 FVKESK.

The V gene is TRBV10-2, the J gene TRBJ2-7; 11 nucleotides agree with TRBD2. V trimming: 3 bases; J trimming: 6 bases; junction bases outside the gene matches: 10. The CDR3 sequence is 16 residues long. CDR1 and CDR2 from the germline V gene are WSHSY and SAAADI. The CDR3 bases are TGCGCCAGCAGTGATTGGCTAGCGGGGGGATCCACCGAGCAGTACTTC. Translated, it gives CASSDWLAGGSTEQYF.